Included here is one TCR beta chain sequence, with context. Original processing methods: It was from reference gene primer amplification that nucleated cell counts were estimated. The data were produced by immunoSEQ multiplex PCR, yet TCRdb's version contains in-frame clones alone and is incomplete. The V and J calls and clone size were taken over from that table, and D and trimming were inferred from the DNA. In the table there are fewer than 200,000 clones, about nine tenths of which are singletons. The data derive from a study of blood T cell repertoires in COVID-19. The overall study: Donors in the United States, Italy and Spain gave samples during acute or convalescent COVID-19. T cells, B-cell-depleted T cells, or PBMCs provided the cDNA or gDNA that served as material.

Germline V gene sequence: CDR1 MGHDK, CDR2 SYGVNS. The length of the CDR3 is 13 residues. The V gene lost 2 bases and the J gene lost 4 bases, with 9 bases spanning the gap. Sequences were obtained from peripheral blood. The TCR originated in a woman aged 50 to 65 with acute or convalescent COVID-19. The V gene is TRBV25-1, the J gene TRBJ2-7; D is possibly TRBD2 (6 bases). This CDR3 is CASSEREWYEQYF. The CDR3 DNA follows: TGTGCCAGCAGTGAACGGGAGTGGTACGAGCAGTACTTC.